This entry lists 27 T cell receptor beta chains sequenced from one sample in a study of blood T cell repertoires in COVID-19. This table comes from immunoSEQ multiplex PCR, and its TCRdb copy is limited to in-frame clones, with some not included. Here the sample spans under 200,000 clones, around 84% being singletons. The material sequenced was PBMCs or T cells enriched from blood (not recorded which). The source of these receptors is a man aged 45 to 65 who had recovered from COVID-19.

The chain combines TRBV11-2 with TRBJ1-3; the match to TRBD1 covers 8 bases. Germline loops: CDR1 SGHAT, CDR2 FQNNGV. The CDR3 totals 15 residues. With 5 bases clipped from V and 2 bases from J, the junction kept 5 bases outside the gene matches. DNA for the CDR3: TGTGCCAGCAGCCCCTCGACAGGGGCTGGAAACACCATATATTTT. This encodes CASSPSTGAGNTIYF.

This chain connects TRBV2 to TRBJ1-5; no clear D gene. V shed 6 bases and J shed 3 bases, with 12 bases lying between them. Germline V gives CDR1 SNHLY, CDR2 FYNNEI. This CDR3 is 14 amino acids long. The CDR3: CASRLDEYNQPQHF. CDR3 coding DNA: TGTGCCAGCAGGCTAGACGAGTACAATCAGCCCCAGCATTTT.

The chain uses TRBV7-9 and TRBJ2-5; weak D call: TRBD2 (6 bases). V shed 1 base and J shed 4 bases, with 10 bases lying between them. The CDR3 consists of 14 residues. The germline gives CDR1 SEHNR, CDR2 FQNEAQ (reference sequence). Written as DNA, the CDR3 is TGTGCCAGCAGCTTAGGAGGAGGGTCAGAGACCCAGTACTTC. Residues: CASSLGGGSETQYF.

The rearrangement uses TRBV7-9 and TRBJ2-1, with 11 positions matching TRBD2. V shed 1 base and J 9 bases; nucleotides not matched to a gene: 5. Per germline, CDR1 SEHNR and CDR2 FQNEAQ (reference sequence). The CDR3 contains 15 residues. As DNA, the CDR3 is TGTGCCAGCAGCTTAGGAGCTAGCGGGGGGTTTGAGCAGTTCTTC. It is translated as CASSLGASGGFEQFF.

This chain links TRBV19 with TRBJ1-2; 9 bases are shared with TRBD1. Germline V gene data show CDR1 as LNHDA and CDR2 as SQIVND (reference sequence). This CDR3 region has 16 residues. Losses at the gene ends were 5 bases for V and 2 bases for J; bases not matched to a gene: 9. As DNA, the CDR3 is TGTGCCAGTAGTCAAGGGACAGGGAGGGAGAACTATGGCTACACCTTC. Translating it yields CASSQGTGRENYGYTF.

This clone was picked up one time. This chain links TRBV2 with TRBJ1-2; 10 bases are shared with TRBD1. The germline V gene has CDR1 SNHLY and CDR2 FYNNEI. Losses at the gene ends were 6 bases for V and 5 bases for J; bases not matched to a gene: 12. The CDR3 is 16 residues long. CDR3 loop: CASRDDRGRLKYGYTF. CDR3 sequence (DNA): TGTGCCAGCAGAGATGACAGGGGGCGCTTAAAGTATGGCTACACCTTC.

The chain carries TRBV2 and TRBJ1-1; D remains ambiguous. Germline values: CDR1 SNHLY, CDR2 FYNNEI. The V end lost 5 bases, the J end lost 5 bases, and 12 bases lay between the germline ends. The CDR3 is 13 amino acids. CDR3 amino acids: CASSPARGTEAFF. The CDR3, as DNA: TGTGCCAGCAGTCCGGCTCGGGGTACTGAAGCTTTCTTT. The whole variable domain, filled in from reference TRBV2 and TRBJ1-1, reads EPEVTQTPSHQVTQMGQEVILRCVPISNHLYFYWYRQILGQKVEFLVSFYNNEISEKSEIFDDQFSVERPDGSNFTLKIRSTKLEDSAMYFCASSPARGTEAFFGQGTRLTVV.

The J gene is TRBJ1-1, the V gene TRBV7-9; TRBD1 matches 8 bases. J gave up 3 bases and V 1 base, and 4 bases lay outside the gene matches. Germline V gives CDR1 SEHNR, CDR2 FQNEAQ (reference sequence). The CDR3 length is 15 residues. CDR3 region: CASSLVIRGHTEAFF. CDR3 DNA: TGTGCCAGCAGCTTAGTAATCAGGGGGCACACTGAAGCTTTCTTT.

V is TRBV7-2 and J is TRBJ2-2, with 7 bases that match TRBD1. J gave up 4 bases and V 6 bases, and 11 bases lay outside the gene matches. The V gene's germline CDR1 is SGHTA and CDR2 FQGNSA. The CDR3 has 16 amino acids. This CDR3 reads CASSSRRRQGTGELFF. CDR3 bases: TGTGCCAGCAGTTCACGGAGGAGACAGGGCACCGGGGAGCTGTTTTTT.

This chain uses TRBV7-3 with TRBJ2-2; no clear D gene. V was shortened by 4 bases and J by 3 bases, with 6 bases between the two germline ends. Germline V gene sequence: CDR1 SGHTA, CDR2 FQGTGA. CDR3 length: 13 amino acids. CDR3 sequence (DNA): TGTGCCAGCAGCTACGGTTACACCGGGGAGCTGTTTTTT. It translates to CASSYGYTGELFF.

This clone was seen more than once but under ten times. The chain couples TRBV12-5 to TRBJ2-6; 10 nucleotides align to TRBD2. The CDR3 has 19 residues. The germline gives CDR1 LGHNT, CDR2 FRNRAP. Trimming at V came to 0 bases and at J to 0 bases, leaving 5 bases not matched to a gene. The CDR3 reads CASGLVLAGYNSGANVLTF. CDR3 DNA: TGTGCTAGTGGTTTGGTACTAGCGGGGTATAACTCTGGGGCCAACGTCCTGACTTTC.

The chain joins TRBV19 to TRBJ1-5, with D unresolved. V was clipped by 0 bases and J by 3 bases, with 9 bases between them. CDR1 and CDR2 (germline): LNHDA, SQIVND (reference sequence). The CDR3 contains 15 residues. CDR3 nucleotide sequence: TGTGCCAGTAGTATAGATGTCAGATACAATCAGCCCCAGCATTTT. Protein product: CASSIDVRYNQPQHF. The whole variable domain, remainder taken from reference TRBV19 and TRBJ1-5, is DGGITQSPKYLFRKEGQNVTLSCEQNLNHDAMYWYRQDPGQGLRLIYYSQIVNDFQKGDIAEGYSVSREKKESFPLTVTSAQKNPTAFYLCASSIDVRYNQPQHFGDGTRLSIL.

This chain joins TRBV4-2 and TRBJ1-4; 9 bases fit TRBD1. With 3 bases clipped from V and 6 bases from J, the junction kept 5 bases outside the gene matches. The CDR3 spans 15 residues. Germline CDR1 reads LGHNA; CDR2 reads YNFKEQ. The CDR3 loop reads CASSQDRGGDEKLFF. CDR3 DNA: TGTGCCAGCAGCCAGGACAGGGGCGGCGATGAAAAACTGTTTTTT.

CDR3 nucleotides: TGCAGCGTTGAAGGGACAGGGAGCTCCTACGAGCAGTACTTC. This codes for CSVEGTGSSYEQYF. The V call is TRBV29-1, the J call TRBJ2-7, with 8 bases lining up with TRBD1. This CDR3 contains 14 residues. V lost 1 base to trimming and J lost 0 bases; unmatched junction nucleotides: 2. Germline loops: CDR1 SQVTM, CDR2 ANQGSEA.

The CDR3 sequence is CASSELAGVDGYTF. The CDR3 nucleotides read TGTGCCAGCAGTGAACTCGCGGGGGTCGATGGCTACACCTTC. The chain recombines TRBV6-1 with TRBJ1-2, with a weak D call TRBD1 (5 bases). Germline CDR1 MNHNS, CDR2 SASEGT. There are 14 residues in the CDR3. V lost 2 bases, J lost 6 bases, and 13 bases lay in between.

This clone was recorded only once. This chain uses TRBV15 with TRBJ2-1, with D perhaps matching TRBD1 (5 bases). The V gene lost 0 bases and the J gene lost 3 bases, with 9 bases spanning the gap. CDR1 and CDR2 (germline): LNHNV, YYDKDF (reference sequence). The CDR3 extends over 15 amino acids. The CDR3 DNA reads TGTGCCACCAGCAGAGACAGGGTTGGCTACAATGAGCAGTTCTTC. It specifies CATSRDRVGYNEQFF.

The rearrangement uses TRBV12-3 or TRBV12-4 and TRBJ1-5; unclear D gene. V shed 5 bases and J shed 11 bases, with 16 bases lying between them. The CDR3 covers 13 residues. The CDR3 loop is CASSQRRPWAQHF. The CDR3 DNA is TGTGCCAGCAGTCAGAGGAGACCTTGGGCCCAGCATTTT.

The chain joins TRBV7-2 to TRBJ2-1, with 8 positions matching TRBD2. V was clipped by 2 bases and J by 10 bases; unmatched bases: 13. Germline V lookup: CDR1 SGHTA, CDR2 FQGNSA. The CDR3 totals 16 residues. CDR3 protein: CASSLIGTRAVSEQFF. The DNA for the CDR3 is TGTGCCAGCAGCTTAATTGGGACTAGAGCGGTCTCCGAGCAGTTCTTC.

The rearrangement links TRBV7-3 to TRBJ2-7; D uncertain. The CDR3 runs 13 residues. The V and J ends lost 2 bases and 3 bases respectively, with 8 bases between them. Per germline, CDR1 SGHTA and CDR2 FQGTGA. The CDR3 spells CASSLRQNYEQYF. CDR3 nucleotide sequence: TGTGCCAGCAGCTTACGTCAGAACTACGAGCAGTACTTC.

The table lists this clone with a few counts. The chain carries TRBV5-1 and TRBJ1-3, with 7 positions matching TRBD1. This CDR3 has 16 amino acids. V shed 0 bases, J shed 0 bases, and the junction held 3 bases outside the gene matches. Germline V CDR1 and CDR2: SGHRS, YFSETQ. Here the CDR3 DNA reads TGCGCCAGCAGCTTGGGAGGGACAGACTCTGGAAACACCATATATTTT. Translation: CASSLGGTDSGNTIYF.

The V call is TRBV6-5, the J call TRBJ2-7, with 8 bases matching TRBD1. The J segment lost 5 bases and the V segment lost 5 bases, leaving 5 bases of the junction unmatched. The CDR3 is 13 amino acids. From germline, CDR1 is MNHEY and CDR2 SVGAGI. The CDR3 nucleotides read TGTGCCAGCAGTACAGACAGGGGCCACGAGCAGTACTTC. This encodes CASSTDRGHEQYF.

The chain combines TRBV19 with TRBJ1-5, with 8 bases aligning to TRBD1. Germline CDR1 reads LNHDA; CDR2 reads SQIVND (reference sequence). J was trimmed by 6 bases and V by 1 base; bases with no gene match: 5. The CDR3 covers 15 residues. This CDR3 is CASSIGRGPGQPQHF. CDR3 DNA: TGTGCCAGTAGTATAGGCAGGGGGCCGGGTCAGCCCCAGCATTTT.

CDR3 nucleotides: TGTGCCAGCAGTTCAGGGGGCGCCGGTGAAAAACTGTTTTTT. Translating gives CASSSGGAGEKLFF. The rearrangement links TRBV7-9 to TRBJ1-4; 8 bases map to TRBD1. The germline CDR1 and CDR2 sequences are SEHNR and FQNEAQ (reference sequence). This CDR3 is built from 14 residues. Germline trimming cut 6 bases from V and 7 bases from J; bases unmatched to any gene: 7.

The rearrangement joins TRBV15 to TRBJ1-2, with D maybe TRBD1 (5 bases). There are 12 residues in the CDR3. Deletions cut 3 bases from V and 5 bases from J, with 7 bases between. The germline V gene has CDR1 LNHNV and CDR2 YYDKDF (reference sequence). CDR3 DNA: TGTGCCACCAGCAGCCGACAGTATGGCTACACCTTC. This gives the protein CATSSRQYGYTF.

Worth noting for this clone: Other DNA sequences within the sample encode an identical CDR3. The chain recombines TRBV7-9 with TRBJ2-5, with 12 bases fitting TRBD2. Germline V gene sequence: CDR1 SEHNR, CDR2 FQNEAQ (reference sequence). The V and J ends lost 4 bases and 5 bases, in that order; junction bases with no gene match: 8. The CDR3 covers 16 residues. Here the CDR3 DNA reads TGTGCCAGCAGCTCGACTAGCGGGGGATTCCGGGAGACCCAGTACTTC. Protein product: CASSSTSGGFRETQYF.

The chain is built from TRBV6-5 and TRBJ1-4; 9 bases agree with TRBD1. The CDR3 is made up of 15 amino acids. Per the germline V gene, CDR1 is MNHEY and CDR2 is SVGAGI. Trimming took 0 bases from V and 8 from J; bases not matched to a gene: 4. The CDR3 loop reads CASSYSRDRAEKLFF. The CDR3 DNA is TGTGCCAGCAGTTACTCGAGGGACAGGGCGGAAAAACTGTTTTTT.

This clone showed up just a few times. The chain combines TRBV7-9 with TRBJ2-7, with 7 bases fitting TRBD2. V shed 5 bases and J 6 bases; nucleotides not matched to a gene: 7. The CDR3 loop spans 13 amino acids. Per the germline V gene, CDR1 is SEHNR and CDR2 is FQNEAQ (reference sequence). For the CDR3, the DNA is TGTGCCAGCAGCCCCCACACGGGGGGCGAGCAGTACTTC. Translation: CASSPHTGGEQYF.